The table lists the clone carrying this T cell receptor beta chain with a count of one. The antigen is unknown. Different DNA sequences within this sample yield the same CDR3. The input for sorted-subset replicate PCRs was roughly 180 ng DNA, some 28,000 T cell genomes. Sequencing was performed with immunoSEQ multiplex PCR; in TCRdb, only in-frame clones are kept and a portion is missing. This sample has some 2,100,000 clones, with 95% found just once. Trimming left V 6 bases short and J 1 base short, with 9 bases between. CDR1 and CDR2 (germline): MNHEY, SVGAGI. The CDR3 spans 13 residues. This record comes from a study of shared clonotypes between healthy human individuals. Looking at the study overall: Contributing individuals were a couple of females and a few males aged 18 to 49.

Overall study results and limits: Around 5.3% of naive CD4 clonotypes were shared across a handful of donors.

The material sequenced was naive CD4+ T cells sorted from blood. The subset was: CD45RA+ positively selected. The source of this sequence is a man between 18 and 29 years old in good health. J is TRBJ2-5 and V is TRBV6-5; D might be TRBD1 (6 bases). The CDR3 DNA is TGTGCCAGCAGGCGGACAGTCCAAGAGACCCAGTACTTC. It codes for CASRRTVQETQYF.